This TCR beta chain originates from a study of cytomegalovirus exposure and HLA in healthy donors. Points from the study as a whole: A missense variant in DCLRE1C was later tied to TCR beta V- and J-gene trimming.

Germline CDR1 SEHNR, CDR2 FQNEAQ (reference sequence). The CDR3 extends over 16 amino acids. V lost 1 base and J 5 bases, leaving 17 bases between the germline ends. Every donor was a healthy person donating bone marrow. These donors counted as nominally healthy when sampled, but unrecorded immune exposures were likely. Vbeta (60) and Jbeta (13) primers were used in the PCR. Repertoires were generated with immunoSEQ multiplex PCR, while TCRdb's copy carries only in-frame clones and drops some. This table has 150,000 or so clones, 75% to 80% appearing once. Notes on this clone: Its antigen remains unidentified.

Specimen: PBMCs. The V gene is TRBV7-9, the J gene TRBJ1-1; D is ambiguous. This TCR derives from a man between 40 and 49 years old in good health and CMV-seropositive. This CDR3 reads CASSLGGGLRGTEAFF. In DNA form, the CDR3 reads TGTGCCAGCAGCTTAGGAGGAGGCCTCCGGGGAACTGAAGCTTTCTTT.